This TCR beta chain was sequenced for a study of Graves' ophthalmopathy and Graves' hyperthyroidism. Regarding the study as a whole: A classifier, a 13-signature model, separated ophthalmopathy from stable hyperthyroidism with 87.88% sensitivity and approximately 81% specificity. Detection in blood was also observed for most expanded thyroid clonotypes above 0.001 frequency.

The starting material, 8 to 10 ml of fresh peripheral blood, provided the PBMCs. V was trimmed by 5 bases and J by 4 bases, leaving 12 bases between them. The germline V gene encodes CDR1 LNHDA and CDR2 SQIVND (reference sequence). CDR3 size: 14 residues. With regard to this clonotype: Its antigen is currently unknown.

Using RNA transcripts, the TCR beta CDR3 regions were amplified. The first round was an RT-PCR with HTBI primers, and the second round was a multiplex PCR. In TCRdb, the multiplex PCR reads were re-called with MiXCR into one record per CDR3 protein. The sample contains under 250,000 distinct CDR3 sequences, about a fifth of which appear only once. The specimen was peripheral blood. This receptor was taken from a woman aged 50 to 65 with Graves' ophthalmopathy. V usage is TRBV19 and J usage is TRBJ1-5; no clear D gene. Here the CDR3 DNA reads TGTGCCAGTAGTCCCGGGATGGGGAATCAGCCCCAGCATTTT. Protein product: CASSPGMGNQPQHF.